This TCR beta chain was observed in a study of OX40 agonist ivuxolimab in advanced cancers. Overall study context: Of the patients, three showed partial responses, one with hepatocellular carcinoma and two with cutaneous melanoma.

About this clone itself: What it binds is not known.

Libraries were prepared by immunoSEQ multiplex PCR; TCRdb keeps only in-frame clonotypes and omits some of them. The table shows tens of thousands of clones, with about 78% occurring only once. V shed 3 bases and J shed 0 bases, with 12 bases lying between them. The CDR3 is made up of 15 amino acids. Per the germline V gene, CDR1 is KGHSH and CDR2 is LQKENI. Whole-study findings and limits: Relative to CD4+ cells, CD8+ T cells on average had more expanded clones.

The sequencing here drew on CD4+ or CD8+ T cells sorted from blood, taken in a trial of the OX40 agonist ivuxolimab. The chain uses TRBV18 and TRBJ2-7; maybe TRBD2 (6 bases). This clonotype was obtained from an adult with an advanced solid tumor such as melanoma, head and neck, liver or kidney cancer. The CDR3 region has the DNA TGTGCCAGCTCACCGCGGGGCCTCAGCTCCTACGAGCAGTACTTC. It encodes CASSPRGLSSYEQYF.